Below, 28 T cell receptor beta chains from the same sample are listed, as sequenced in a study of T cell responses to AZD1222 COVID-19 vaccine. Sequencing was performed with immunoSEQ multiplex PCR; in TCRdb, only in-frame clones are kept and a portion is missing. The repertoire includes around 95,000 clones, about 93% of them detected once, and roughly 1.8% sits in the top ten. This specimen consisted of peripheral blood, obtained on day 0 of AZD1222 vaccination. The receptors here all came from an adult in good health.

This chain connects TRBV19 to TRBJ1-6; possibly TRBD1 for D (5 bases). V was pared by 3 bases and J by 5 bases, with 20 bases between. Germline lookup yields CDR1 LNHDA and CDR2 SQIVND (reference sequence). The CDR3 covers 18 residues. The CDR3: CASSIPQLAGRNNSPLHF. Here the CDR3 DNA reads TGTGCCAGTAGTATCCCACAATTAGCGGGACGGAATAATTCACCCCTCCACTTT.

The chain carries TRBV19 and TRBJ1-2, with D perhaps matching TRBD1 (6 bases). CDR3 size: 14 residues. The germline gives CDR1 LNHDA, CDR2 SQIVND (reference sequence). V lost 5 bases, J lost 8 bases, and 18 bases lay in between. Written as DNA, the CDR3 is TGTGCCAGTAGTGTAACCAGGGGATTGGAAGGCTACACCTTC. Amino acid sequence: CASSVTRGLEGYTF.

This clone was seen a single time. The CDR3 is CASSQDISDLYGELFF. CDR3 bases: TGCGCCAGCAGCCAAGATATCTCGGACTTGTACGGGGAGCTGTTTTTT. The chain couples TRBV4-1 to TRBJ2-2, with D maybe TRBD2 (5 bases). The CDR3 contains 16 residues. Per germline, CDR1 MGHRA and CDR2 YSYEKL. Trimming shortened V by 0 bases and J by 7 bases, and 15 bases separated the two germline ends.

The V call is TRBV6-1, the J call TRBJ1-5; D is unresolved. Germline assignment: CDR1 MNHNS and CDR2 SASEGT. CDR3 size: 12 residues. V was shortened by 2 bases and J by 6 bases, with 5 bases between the two germline ends. This chain's CDR3 is CASSEWSQPQHF. The CDR3 region has the DNA TGTGCCAGCAGTGAATGGAGTCAGCCCCAGCATTTT.

The chain uses TRBV11-2 and TRBJ2-7; D not certain. The CDR3 is 13 amino acids. The germline V gene has CDR1 SGHAT and CDR2 FQNNGV. Trimming cost V 0 bases and J 4 bases, with 7 bases left between them. The DNA for the CDR3 is TGTGCCAGCAGCTTAGATCAGGCTTACGAGCAGTACTTC. It encodes CASSLDQAYEQYF.

This clone has a single count. The chain combines TRBV30 with TRBJ2-6, with 11 bases that match TRBD1. CDR3 length: 18 amino acids. V lost 1 base to trimming and J lost 4 bases; unmatched junction nucleotides: 9. The V gene's germline CDR1 is GTSNPN and CDR2 SVGIG (reference sequence). The CDR3 coding sequence is TGTGCCTGGAGTGCTTGGGACAGGGGGTTGAAAGGGGCCAACGTCCTGACTTTC. Amino acid sequence: CAWSAWDRGLKGANVLTF.

There are a few counts of this clone. The chain combines TRBV28 with TRBJ2-5; D unresolved. From germline, CDR1 is MDHEN and CDR2 SYDVKM. This CDR3 is built from 12 residues. The V and J ends lost 5 bases and 4 bases respectively, with 8 bases between them. The chain's CDR3 is CASSPPRETQYF. The CDR3 DNA reads TGTGCCAGCAGTCCCCCGCGAGAGACCCAGTACTTC.

This clone was seen just once. CDR3 amino acids: CASSELAGKLEQFF. DNA of the CDR3: TGTGCCAGCAGTGAGCTAGCGGGAAAGTTAGAGCAGTTCTTC. The chain recombines TRBV2 with TRBJ2-1, with TRBD2 identical over 9 bases. This CDR3 is 14 amino acids long. With V trimmed by 3 bases and J by 10 bases, 7 bases remained unmatched. Germline CDR1 is SNHLY and CDR2 is FYNNEI.

The chain employs TRBV3-1 (or the pseudogene TRBV3-2) and TRBJ2-3, with D possibly being TRBD2 (6 bases). Germline V gene lookup returns CDR1 LGHDT and CDR2 YNNKEL (reference sequence). The ends were cut back, 6 bases at V and 0 bases at J, with 13 bases in the middle. CDR3 size: 15 residues. CDR3 bases: TGTGCCAGCAGTCAACCGGGACTTAGCACAGATACGCAGTATTTT. It codes for CASSQPGLSTDTQYF.

The table lists this clone with a count of one. The chain recombines TRBV4-1 with TRBJ2-1, with TRBD2 matching over 9 bases. The junction had 12 bases not matched to a gene; V was cut back by 9 bases and J by 6 bases. There are 15 residues in the CDR3. Germline values: CDR1 MGHRA, CDR2 YSYEKL. The chain's CDR3 is CASARREREANEQFF. In DNA form, the CDR3 reads TGCGCCAGTGCCCGAAGGGAGCGGGAGGCCAATGAGCAGTTCTTC.

This chain joins TRBV2 and TRBJ1-4, with D perhaps TRBD1 (5 bases). Germline CDR1 and CDR2: SNHLY and FYNNEI. Deletions cut 5 bases from V and 7 bases from J, with 23 bases between. CDR3 size: 17 residues. The CDR3: CASSFIGSRAAGEKLFF. The CDR3 DNA reads as TGTGCCAGCAGTTTTATCGGTAGCAGGGCGGCTGGTGAAAAACTGTTTTTT.

The chain is built from TRBV19 and TRBJ1-1; D perhaps matches TRBD1 (5 bases). V lost 10 bases and J 1 base, leaving 13 bases between the germline ends. The CDR3 runs to 13 residues. The germline V gene has CDR1 LNHDA and CDR2 SQIVND (reference sequence). This chain's CDR3 is CATTDTKNTEAFF. The CDR3 bases are TGTGCCACGACGGACACAAAGAACACTGAAGCTTTCTTT.

This clone appeared a single time. The chain recombines TRBV27 with TRBJ1-5; 9 bases fit TRBD1. The V gene end was trimmed by 2 bases and the J gene end by 6 bases; junction bases not matched to a gene: 8. Looked up from germline, CDR1 is MNHEY and CDR2 is SMNVEV (reference sequence). The CDR3 runs 16 residues. The CDR3 sequence: CASSLGGTGLFQPQHF. The CDR3 DNA follows: TGTGCCAGCAGTTTAGGGGGGACAGGGCTGTTTCAGCCCCAGCATTTT.

This rearrangement joins TRBV12-5 to TRBJ2-7; 9 bases agree with TRBD1. CDR3 length equals 15 residues. Germline CDR1 LGHNT, CDR2 FRNRAP. J gave up 0 bases and V 7 bases, and 7 bases lay outside the gene matches. CDR3 sequence: CASALGQGNSYEQYF. CDR3 bases: TGTGCTAGTGCCTTGGGACAGGGAAACTCCTACGAGCAGTACTTC. Drawing the rest from reference TRBV12-5 and TRBJ2-7, the complete variable domain is DARVTQTPRHKVTEMGQEVTMRCQPILGHNTVFWYRQTMMQGLELLAYFRNRAPLDDSGMPKDRFSAEMPDATLATLKIQPSEPRDSAVYFCASALGQGNSYEQYFGPGTRLTVT.

V usage is TRBV6-1 and J usage is TRBJ2-7; 7 nucleotides match TRBD1. The CDR3 runs to 15 residues. CDR1 MNHNS and CDR2 SASEGT come from the germline V gene. The V and J ends lost 3 bases and 1 base, in that order; junction bases with no gene match: 6. CDR3 protein: CASSEGKGASYEQYF. The CDR3, as DNA: TGTGCCAGCAGTGAGGGGAAGGGGGCATCCTACGAGCAGTACTTC.

The chain recombines TRBV27 with TRBJ1-3, with D tentatively TRBD1 (6 bases). Germline V gene sequence: CDR1 MNHEY, CDR2 SMNVEV (reference sequence). The CDR3 covers 16 residues. Trimming removed 4 bases from V and 2 bases from J, with 15 bases in between. The DNA for the CDR3 is TGTGCCAGCAGTTCTGGGGGCCCTAGAGCTGGAAACACCATATATTTT. This encodes CASSSGGPRAGNTIYF.

The chain has TRBV28 and TRBJ1-5, with 7 bases identical to TRBD1. CDR3 length: 15 residues. Germline V gene lookup returns CDR1 MDHEN and CDR2 SYDVKM. V lost 5 bases to trimming and J lost 2 bases; unmatched junction nucleotides: 6. CDR3: CASSQGGDGNQPQHF. The CDR3 DNA follows: TGTGCCAGCAGTCAGGGGGGAGATGGCAATCAGCCCCAGCATTTT.

The rearrangement joins TRBV9 to TRBJ2-3; the match to TRBD2 covers 7 bases. Germline trimming cut 5 bases from V and 0 bases from J; bases unmatched to any gene: 3. This CDR3 has 14 residues. The germline gives CDR1 SGDLS, CDR2 YYNGEE. CDR3 loop: CASRASGSTDTQYF. The CDR3 DNA reads as TGTGCCAGCAGGGCTAGCGGTAGCACAGATACGCAGTATTTT.

The chain carries TRBV13 and TRBJ1-1, with D uncertain. The CDR3 loop spans 17 amino acids. Germline lookup yields CDR1 PRHDT and CDR2 FYEKMQ (reference sequence). Trimming pared 2 bases from V and 0 bases from J, leaving 16 bases between. CDR3 nucleotides: TGTGCCAGCAGCTTAAGTAGGGCAGCGGTTATGAACACTGAAGCTTTCTTT. Translated, it gives CASSLSRAAVMNTEAFF.

V gene TRBV27 combines with J gene TRBJ2-4; D is perhaps TRBD2 (6 bases). Germline V gene data show CDR1 as MNHEY and CDR2 as SMNVEV (reference sequence). The V and J ends lost 5 bases and 8 bases respectively, with 22 bases between them. The CDR3 loop spans 16 amino acids. In DNA form, the CDR3 reads TGTGCCAGCAGTCATAGACCCGGTTATAGGAGGGACATTCAGTACTTC. Amino acids: CASSHRPGYRRDIQYF.

This chain connects TRBV5-4 to TRBJ2-1; D is possibly TRBD2 (5 bases). The CDR3 is made up of 13 amino acids. Germline-derived CDR1 and CDR2 are SGHNT and YYREEE (reference sequence). Between the trimmed V and J ends, which lost 1 base and 6 bases, there was a span of 8 bases. The CDR3 DNA is TGTGCCAGCAGCTTGAGCGGACGCAATGAGCAGTTCTTC. This sequence encodes CASSLSGRNEQFF.

The chain couples TRBV11-2 to TRBJ2-5; D possibly corresponds to TRBD1 (5 bases). This CDR3 is 14 amino acids long. Germline values: CDR1 SGHAT, CDR2 FQNNGV. V lost 3 bases and J lost 0, with 8 bases in between. CDR3 sequence reads: CASSLTVNQETQYF. The CDR3 region has the DNA TGTGCCAGCAGCTTGACAGTTAACCAAGAGACCCAGTACTTC.

The V gene is TRBV28, the J gene TRBJ2-1; 7 bases are shared with TRBD1. With V trimmed by 6 bases and J by 10 bases, 9 bases remained unmatched. This CDR3 has 13 residues. CDR1 is MDHEN, CDR2 SYDVKM, per germline. CDR3 loop: CASSDRAPEEQFF. The CDR3 DNA is TGTGCCAGCAGCGACAGGGCACCAGAAGAGCAGTTCTTC.

The V call is TRBV2, the J call TRBJ2-7; a possible D gene is TRBD1 (5 bases). V was pared by 6 bases and J by 9 bases, with 18 bases between. CDR1 and CDR2 from the germline V gene are SNHLY and FYNNEI. This CDR3 is built from 13 residues. CDR3 sequence reads: CASSSNRQFAQYF. In DNA, the CDR3 is TGTGCCAGCAGCTCTAACCGACAGTTCGCGCAGTACTTC.

The chain links TRBV7-2 to TRBJ1-3, with no clear D. The CDR3 is 16 residues long. Germline lookup yields CDR1 SGHTA and CDR2 FQGNSA. The germline V and J ends were trimmed by 1 base and 0 bases, with 10 bases remaining between them. The CDR3 DNA sequence: TGTGCCAGCAGCTTAGGCAGCATCCTCTCTGGAAACACCATATATTTT. Translation gives CASSLGSILSGNTIYF.

This clone was observed a handful of times. The V call is TRBV7-8, the J call TRBJ1-6; TRBD1 matches at 11 bases. The junction had 5 bases not matched to a gene; V was cut back by 5 bases and J by 8 bases. This CDR3 region has 15 residues. Germline V CDR1 and CDR2: SGHVS, FQNEAQ. CDR3 loop: CASSPGQGAHSPLHF. The CDR3 DNA reads TGTGCCAGCAGCCCCGGACAGGGGGCGCATTCACCCCTCCACTTT.

The chain carries TRBV28 and TRBJ2-2, with TRBD1 matching 8 bases. Per germline, CDR1 MDHEN and CDR2 SYDVKM. CDR3 length equals 14 residues. Unmatched junction bases numbered 3, after V lost 8 bases and J lost 1 base. CDR3 amino acids: CASARGLNTGELFF. CDR3 DNA sequence: TGTGCCAGCGCCAGGGGGCTGAACACCGGGGAGCTGTTTTTT.

The chain joins TRBV29-1 to TRBJ1-3; tentative D call: TRBD1 (5 bases). Germline V gives CDR1 SQVTM, CDR2 ANQGSEA. The germline V and J ends were trimmed by 1 base and 7 bases, with 14 bases remaining between them. The CDR3 sequence is 14 residues long. This chain's CDR3 is CSVEVAYRGNTIYF. The CDR3 DNA reads TGCAGCGTTGAAGTGGCCTATCGGGGGAACACCATATATTTT.